Shown below are 14 T cell receptor beta chains from a single sample sequenced in a study of CXCR3-negative and CXCR3-positive naive CD8 T cells. The study, taken as a whole, reports: The TRB CDR3s that CXCR3-positive naive cells carried were more hydrophobic than those of CXCR3-negative naive cells.

UMI-labeled 5' RACE TRB cDNA libraries were prepared from the cells. For each CDR3 protein, TCRdb gives one entry from its re-call of the 5' RACE reads, without DNA. The sample totals roughly 7,300 distinct CDR3 sequences; its top ten clones hold 1.5%. No antigen is known for these receptors. The specimen was naive CXCR3+ CD8+ T cells from blood. Stated subset: CD45RO-CCR7+CD27+CD95- naive CD8+ T cells expressing CXCR3 (TNR3+). These receptors originate from a human donor in good health. Some clones in this sample may be carry-over from other donors' samples.

The chain recombines TRBV29-1 with TRBJ2-3; TCRdb gives TRBD2 as the D gene, but with no DNA this cannot be confirmed. Germline loops: CDR1 SQVTM, CDR2 ANQGSEA. The CDR3 loop spans 14 amino acids. The CDR3 reads CSARLAGDTDTQYF.

This chain connects TRBV5-1 to TRBJ2-1; checking the TCRdb D call of TRBD1 is not possible without DNA. The germline CDR1 and CDR2 sequences are SGHRS and YFSETQ. The CDR3 is 16 residues long. The CDR3 loop is CASSMGKDRVYNEQFF. The complete variable domain, with remaining parts taken from reference TRBV5-1 and TRBJ2-1, reads KAGVTQTPRYLIKTRGQQVTLSCSPISGHRSVSWYQQTPGQGLQFLFEYFSETQRNKGNFPGRFSGRQFSNSRSEMNVSTLELGDSALYLCASSMGKDRVYNEQFFGPGTRLTVL.

The genes are TRBV24-1 and TRBJ2-1; TCRdb selects TRBD2, and the lack of DNA leaves this call unchecked. CDR1 and CDR2 (germline): KGHDR, SFDVKD. The CDR3 is 15 amino acids. This CDR3 reads CATRTSGRAGDEQFF.

The J gene is TRBJ1-1, the V gene TRBV4-1; TCRdb indicates TRBD1, and absent DNA this call remains unverified. This CDR3 contains 13 residues. CDR1 MGHRA and CDR2 YSYEKL come from the germline V gene. CDR3 in amino acids: CASGTGVNTEAFF.

This rearrangement joins TRBV20-1 to TRBJ1-2. The CDR3 length is 12 residues. Germline V lookup: CDR1 DFQATT, CDR2 SNEGSKA (reference sequence). CDR3 sequence reads: CSASGDNYGYTF.

V usage is TRBV29-1 and J usage is TRBJ2-3; the TCRdb D gene call, TRBD1, has no DNA to confirm it. The V gene's germline CDR1 is SQVTM and CDR2 ANQGSEA. The CDR3 has 12 amino acids. This CDR3 reads CSVVGGTDTQYF.

The gene calls are TRBV4-2 and TRBJ2-7. The CDR3 contains 11 residues. Germline V lookup: CDR1 LGHNA, CDR2 YNFKEQ. CDR3 sequence reads: CASSQEGEQYF.

Considering frequency, this clonotype is medium-sized. This rearrangement joins TRBV10-2 to TRBJ1-4. Germline CDR1 WSHSY, CDR2 SAAADI. The CDR3 covers 15 residues. CDR3 residues: CASSDSATTNEKLFF.

The chain has TRBV29-1 and TRBJ2-7; the TRBD1 assignment by TCRdb is unverifiable without DNA. The CDR3 has 13 amino acids. The germline gives CDR1 SQVTM, CDR2 ANQGSEA. The chain's CDR3 is CSVGDRVSYEQYF.

The rearrangement links TRBV12-3 or TRBV12-4 to TRBJ1-1. The CDR3 is 14 residues long. The CDR3: CASTLSLGNTEAFF.

This clonotype shows up as medium-sized by frequency. The chain uses TRBV29-1 and TRBJ2-4; the D gene TCRdb calls, TRBD1, cannot be checked with no DNA. CDR3 length equals 17 residues. Germline assignment: CDR1 SQVTM and CDR2 ANQGSEA. CDR3 loop: CSVIRDRGIIAKNIQYF.

This clonotype counts as medium-sized by frequency. The genes are TRBV15 and TRBJ2-5; the TCRdb D gene call, TRBD2, has no DNA to confirm it. CDR1 is LNHNV, CDR2 YYDKDF, per germline (reference sequence). This CDR3 is built from 12 residues. The CDR3 protein is CATRGGGETQYF.

By frequency, this clonotype is medium-sized (0.01 to 0.1%). This chain uses TRBV20-1 with TRBJ2-1; TCRdb's D gene call, TRBD2, goes unchecked for lack of DNA. Germline lookup yields CDR1 DFQATT and CDR2 SNEGSKA (reference sequence). The CDR3 totals 15 residues. The CDR3: CSATTSGRTYNEQFF.

The V gene is TRBV6-1, the J gene TRBJ2-5; TCRdb gives TRBD2 as the D gene, but with no DNA this cannot be confirmed. The CDR3 contains 17 residues. Looked up from germline, CDR1 is MNHNS and CDR2 is SASEGT. CDR3 amino acids: CASRLGTSGQYQETQYF.